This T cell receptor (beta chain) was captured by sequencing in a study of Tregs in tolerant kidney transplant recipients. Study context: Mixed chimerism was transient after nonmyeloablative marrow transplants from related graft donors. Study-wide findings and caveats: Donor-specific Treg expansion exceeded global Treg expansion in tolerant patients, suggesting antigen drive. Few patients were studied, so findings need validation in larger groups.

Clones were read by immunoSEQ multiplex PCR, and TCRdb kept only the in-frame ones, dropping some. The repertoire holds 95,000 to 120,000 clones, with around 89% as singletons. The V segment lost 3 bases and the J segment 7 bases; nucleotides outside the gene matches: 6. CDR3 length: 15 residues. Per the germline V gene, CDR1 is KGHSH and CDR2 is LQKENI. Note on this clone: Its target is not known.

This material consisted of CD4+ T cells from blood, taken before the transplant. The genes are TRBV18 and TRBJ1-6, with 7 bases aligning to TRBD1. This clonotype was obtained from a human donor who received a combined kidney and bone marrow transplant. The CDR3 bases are TGTGCCAGCTCACCCCTGACAGGGACGAATTCACCCCTCCACTTT. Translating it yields CASSPLTGTNSPLHF.